The 10 T cell receptor beta chains below come from one sample, sequenced in a study of T cells in Graves' hyperthyroidism and ophthalmopathy (dated by TCRdb to about 2019). To prepare the library, multiplex PCR was applied. Instrument used: Illumina HiSeq 2000. Amplification of TCR beta CDR3 regions was carried out from RNA transcripts. The first round of RT-PCR for the TCR CDR3 was performed with the HTBI primer set and the Qiagen OneStep RT-PCR kit. TCRdb reprocessing: public reads trimmed at Q25 with fastp, clones called with MiXCR, in-frame beta chains kept. Every distinct CDR3 protein forms one entry, paired with its most common genes and DNA. The sample contains about 400,000 distinct CDR3 sequences, approximately 15% of them found a single time. Clones ranked in the top ten supply 4% to 6.5% of the sample. The source material was blood. The receptors derive from a woman aged 18 to 35 with Graves' hyperthyroidism.

This clonotype was counted a few times. V usage is TRBV2 and J usage is TRBJ1-4; no clear D gene. The length of the CDR3 is 13 residues. Deletions cut 7 bases from V and 1 base from J, with 7 bases between. Germline V CDR1 and CDR2: SNHLY, FYNNEI. The CDR3 region has the DNA TGTGCCAGCAAGGACTTAACTAATGAAAAACTGTTTTTT. Translating gives CASKDLTNEKLFF. Supplemented by reference TRBV2 and TRBJ1-4, the full variable domain reads EPEVTQTPSHQVTQMGQEVILRCVPISNHLYFYWYRQILGQKVEFLVSFYNNEISEKSEIFDDQFSVERPDGSNFTLKIRSTKLEDSAMYFCASKDLTNEKLFFGSGTQLSVL.

This clonotype was seen more than once but under ten times. The chain recombines TRBV5-6 with TRBJ2-6, with D unclear. This CDR3 is 18 amino acids long. Germline V lookup: CDR1 SGHDT, CDR2 YYEEEE. V was shortened by 5 bases and J by 0 bases, with 18 bases between the two germline ends. CDR3 DNA: TGTGCCAGCAGTTCACCAGGAGAAACAAACTCTGGGGCCAACGTCCTGACTTTC. Protein: CASSSPGETNSGANVLTF.

Many counts were recorded for this clonotype. This chain connects TRBV20-1 to TRBJ1-5; D is undetermined. Germline CDR1 DFQATT, CDR2 SNEGSKA (reference sequence). The CDR3 extends over 12 amino acids. V was cut by 5 bases and J by 2 bases, with 7 bases left in between. The CDR3 region is CSASSGNQPQHF. The CDR3 nucleotides are TGCAGTGCTTCCAGCGGCAATCAGCCCCAGCATTTT.

Comments on this clonotype: This may come from a read error, since a much larger clone is one base off. The chain joins TRBV5-1 to TRBJ2-1; a weak D match, TRBD1 (5 bases). Germline V gives CDR1 SGHRS, CDR2 YFSETQ. CDR3 length equals 15 residues. The CDR3 region is CASGLDERRANEQFF. The DNA of the CDR3 is TGCGCCAGCGGCTTAGACGAGCGCAGGGCCAATGAGCAGTTCTTC.

This clonotype was observed at least ten times. This chain connects TRBV12-3 or TRBV12-4 to TRBJ1-3; D unclear. V was pared by 2 bases and J by 0 bases, with 5 bases between. CDR3 length: 14 amino acids. CDR3 DNA sequence: TGTGCCAGCAGTTTAAGACTCTCTGGAAACACCATATATTTT. Translation: CASSLRLSGNTIYF.

The genes are TRBV2 and TRBJ2-7; D perhaps matches TRBD1 (5 bases). The germline gives CDR1 SNHLY, CDR2 FYNNEI. CDR3 length equals 14 residues. V lost 2 bases and J 2 bases, leaving 10 bases between the germline ends. The CDR3 region is CASSEQGNPYEQYF. The CDR3 DNA follows: TGTGCCAGCAGTGAACAGGGAAACCCCTACGAGCAGTACTTC.

This clonotype has a handful of counts. The chain recombines TRBV9 with TRBJ1-2; D uncertain. Deletions cut 0 bases from V and 2 bases from J, with 8 bases between. Germline V gene lookup returns CDR1 SGDLS and CDR2 YYNGEE. This CDR3 is built from 14 residues. The CDR3 DNA reads TGTGCCAGCAGCGTAGATGCGGGAAACTATGGCTACACCTTC. It encodes CASSVDAGNYGYTF.

This chain connects TRBV5-1 to TRBJ2-2, with 8 bases that match TRBD1. The CDR3 totals 16 residues. CDR1 SGHRS and CDR2 YFSETQ come from the germline V gene. Trimming removed 0 bases from V and 4 bases from J; junction bases left unmatched: 5. CDR3: CASSLESGGGTGELFF. The CDR3 region has the DNA TGCGCCAGCAGCTTGGAGTCAGGGGGCGGCACCGGGGAGCTGTTTTTT.

This clonotype showed up just a few times. The V and J genes are TRBV25-1 and TRBJ2-1; the D is unclear. Trimming cost V 3 bases and J 2 bases, with 11 bases left between them. Germline V gene data show CDR1 as MGHDK and CDR2 as SYGVNS. This CDR3 spans 15 amino acids. CDR3 DNA sequence: TGTGCCAGCAGTGATTCGCGGCTGCCCTACAATGAGCAGTTCTTC. The encoded protein is CASSDSRLPYNEQFF.

This clonotype has more than one count but fewer than ten. V and J are TRBV7-9 and TRBJ2-2, with D tentatively TRBD2 (6 bases). Trimming stripped 5 bases from V and 2 bases from J, with 18 bases between. The germline gives CDR1 SEHNR, CDR2 FQNEAQ (reference sequence). The CDR3 runs 17 residues. CDR3 sequence: CASSIPVGGFNTGELFF. The CDR3 DNA sequence: TGTGCCAGCAGCATTCCCGTCGGGGGTTTCAACACCGGGGAGCTGTTTTTT.